Below are 2 T cell receptor beta chains sequenced from a single sample in a study of T cell responses to AZD1222 COVID-19 vaccine. Repertoires were generated with immunoSEQ multiplex PCR, while TCRdb's copy carries only in-frame clones and drops some. The data hold 150,000 or so clones, with over 90% observed a single time. Specimen: peripheral blood, collected on day 0 of AZD1222 vaccination. The receptors come from an adult in good health.

V usage is TRBV21-1 and J usage is TRBJ2-7; the D call in the table, TRBD1, was not verified against the DNA. TRBV21-1 is given as a pseudogene. CDR3 length: 14 residues. CDR3 in amino acids: CASSKTQWTYEQYF. The CDR3 bases are TGTGCCAGCAGCAAAACACAGTGGACCTACGAGCAGTACTTC.

J is TRBJ1-6 and V is TRBV5-4; D remains unclear. CDR1 is SGHNT and CDR2 is YYREEE in the germline V gene (reference sequence). The CDR3 totals 14 residues. V was shortened by 0 bases and J by 6 bases, with 7 bases between the two germline ends. The CDR3 nucleotides read TGTGCCAGCAGCTTGGGGTCAGCTAATTCACCCCTCCACTTT. Protein product: CASSLGSANSPLHF.